Below, one T cell receptor beta chain is given with its context. Other nucleotide sequences from this sample produce the same CDR3. Data came from immunoSEQ multiplex PCR; TCRdb stores just in-frame clones and leaves some out. There are some 1,100,000 clones in the sample; around 78% occur only once, and more than 0.45% lies in the top ten. This specimen belongs to a study of shared clonotypes between healthy human individuals. The CDR3 loop spans 12 amino acids. The germline V gene has CDR1 SGHNT and CDR2 YYREEE (reference sequence). Trimming left V 0 bases short and J 4 bases short, with 4 bases between.

The rearrangement joins TRBV5-4 to TRBJ2-5; unclear D gene. The sequence was collected from a man between 18 and 35 years old in good health. Some clones in this sample may be carry-over from other donors' samples. The sequenced material came from memory CD4+ T cells from PBMCs. Subset defined: CD45RA-negative fraction. The CDR3 here is CASSLEGETQYF. The DNA of the CDR3 is TGTGCCAGCAGCTTGGAGGGAGAGACCCAGTACTTC. The whole variable domain, filled in from reference TRBV5-4 and TRBJ2-5, reads ETGVTQSPTHLIKTRGQQVTLRCSSQSGHNTVSWYQQALGQGPQFIFQYYREEENGRGNFPPRFSGLQFPNYSSELNVNALELDDSALYLCASSLEGETQYFGPGTRLLVL.